This T cell receptor beta chain was sequenced in a study of cytomegalovirus exposure and HLA in healthy donors. Study conclusions and caveats: Cytomegalovirus status, reportedly, was diagnosed with high specificity and sensitivity by the classifier. A later analysis associated 16,000 or so TCR beta sequences with HLA alleles at a 0.05 false discovery rate.

The germline CDR1 and CDR2 sequences are SEHNR and FQNEAQ (reference sequence). With 4 bases clipped from V and 4 bases from J, the junction kept 3 bases outside the gene matches. The CDR3 runs to 14 residues. PCR primers comprised 60 Vbeta and 13 Jbeta primers. Measured with immunoSEQ multiplex PCR; TCRdb has only the in-frame clones, and not every one. The sample has 55,000 to 75,000 clones; approximately 60% are singletons. This clone occurred a few times. Its antigen is not known. V usage is TRBV7-9 and J usage is TRBJ2-3; 9 bases fit TRBD2. This clonotype was sampled from a young man in good health and CMV-seronegative. The sequenced material came from PBMCs. This chain's CDR3 is CASSYSGGADTQYF. CDR3 in DNA: TGTGCCAGCAGCTATAGCGGGGGAGCAGATACGCAGTATTTT.